This TCR beta chain was sequenced in a study of T cell responses to AZD1222 COVID-19 vaccine. A word on this clone: Its antigen remains unidentified.

Only in-frame clones appear in the TCRdb table, and some are missing; sequencing was by immunoSEQ multiplex PCR. The sample shows 55,000 to 80,000 clones, roughly three quarters of them seen only once. General study findings and limits: Donors, mostly white British, included more females; clonal diversity was possibly underestimated.

This sequence originates from an adult in good health. The sequencing here drew on peripheral blood, taken on day 0 of AZD1222 vaccination.

The CDR3 spells CASSPTLGEQFF. DNA of the CDR3: TGTGCCAGCAGCCCCACACTCGGTGAGCAGTTCTTC. The chain carries TRBV7-9 and TRBJ2-1, with no clear D. This CDR3 has 12 amino acids. The V end lost 5 bases, the J end lost 9 bases, and 11 bases lay between the germline ends. CDR1 SEHNR and CDR2 FQNEAQ come from the germline V gene (reference sequence).